This TCR beta chain stems from a study of OX40 agonist ivuxolimab in advanced cancers. From germline, CDR1 is MRHNA and CDR2 SNTAGT. CDR3 length: 13 amino acids. Losses at the gene ends were 6 bases for V and 6 bases for J; bases not matched to a gene: 4. The method was immunoSEQ multiplex PCR; TCRdb's version includes in-frame clones alone and lacks a portion of them. This table holds about 68,000 clones, around 93% found once. The sample here was CD4+ or CD8+ T cells sorted from blood, taken in a trial of the OX40 agonist ivuxolimab. The V gene is TRBV6-4, the J gene TRBJ1-2; TRBD1 agrees at 10 bases. The origin of this receptor is an adult with an advanced solid tumor such as melanoma, head and neck, liver or kidney cancer. For the CDR3, the DNA is TGTGCCAGCAGAGCCGGACAGGGGGATGGCTACACCTTC. It codes for CASRAGQGDGYTF.